These 12 T cell receptor beta chains were all obtained from the same sample, sequenced in a study of cytomegalovirus exposure and HLA in healthy donors. The study ran its PCR with 60 Vbeta and 13 Jbeta primers. Here immunoSEQ multiplex PCR was the method, and the copy in TCRdb shows in-frame clones only, minus some. This sample has over 100,000 clones, with about 79% found just once. What was sequenced was PBMCs. These TCRs come from a young woman in good health and CMV-seropositive.

CDR3 in DNA: TGTGCCAGCAGCTTAGGGCAGGGGGTGGGAAATGAGCAGTTCTTC. Residues: CASSLGQGVGNEQFF. This chain uses TRBV7-9 with TRBJ2-1; 7 bases agree with TRBD1. The V gene end was trimmed by 1 base and the J gene end by 7 bases; junction bases not matched to a gene: 7. The CDR3 runs 15 residues. Germline assignment: CDR1 SEHNR and CDR2 FQNEAQ (reference sequence).

This chain connects TRBV7-9 to TRBJ1-2; D unresolved. Germline assignment: CDR1 SEHNR and CDR2 FQNEAQ (reference sequence). The CDR3 runs to 12 residues. With 5 bases removed from V and 7 bases from J, the gap between germline ends came to 11 bases. The CDR3: CASSGEEGGYTF. CDR3 in DNA: TGTGCCAGCAGCGGGGAGGAGGGTGGCTACACCTTC.

The chain has TRBV7-9 and TRBJ2-7; TRBD1 is a possible D gene (5 bases). V was pared by 5 bases and J by 5 bases, with 13 bases between. CDR1 and CDR2 from the germline V gene are SEHNR and FQNEAQ (reference sequence). CDR3 length: 13 residues. The CDR3 protein is CASSNGWGNEQYF. Here the CDR3 DNA reads TGTGCCAGCAGCAACGGTTGGGGCAACGAGCAGTACTTC.

The chain is built from TRBV11-2 and TRBJ2-2; 8 bases map to TRBD2. The CDR3 is 16 residues long. The V and J ends lost 2 bases and 9 bases, in that order; junction bases with no gene match: 11. CDR1 SGHAT and CDR2 FQNNGV come from the germline V gene. The CDR3 DNA reads TGTGCCAGCAGCTTACGGGGGGGCCTGACCGGCCGGGAGCTGTTTTTT. Translated, it gives CASSLRGGLTGRELFF.

The V and J genes are TRBV25-1 and TRBJ2-5; TRBD2 is a possible D gene (6 bases). The CDR3 extends over 12 amino acids. Germline V gene data show CDR1 as MGHDK and CDR2 as SYGVNS. V was pared by 6 bases and J by 5 bases, with 10 bases between. CDR3 loop: CASSRSGETQYF. The CDR3 DNA follows: TGTGCCAGCAGCCGAAGCGGGGAGACCCAGTACTTC.

This clone has a single count. This chain connects TRBV7-9 to TRBJ2-3; maybe TRBD1 (6 bases). Between the trimmed V and J ends, which lost 7 bases and 2 bases, there was a span of 13 bases. There are 14 residues in the CDR3. In germline, CDR1 is SEHNR, CDR2 FQNEAQ (reference sequence). CDR3 sequence: CASIMGANTDTQYF. The CDR3, as DNA: TGTGCCAGCATCATGGGGGCAAACACAGATACGCAGTATTTT.

This rearrangement joins TRBV19 to TRBJ1-2; D might be TRBD1 (6 bases). Germline lookup yields CDR1 LNHDA and CDR2 SQIVND (reference sequence). The CDR3 loop spans 15 amino acids. Trimming stripped 9 bases from V and 1 base from J, with 18 bases between. As DNA, the CDR3 is TGTGCCAGCTCCTCCCAGGGGACGATTAACTATGGCTACACCTTC. This encodes CASSSQGTINYGYTF.

The rearrangement joins TRBV28 to TRBJ2-5, with D maybe TRBD2 (7 bases). The J call may be wrong; the DNA end is better matched by TRBJ2-7. The CDR3 length is 14 residues. The V gene's germline CDR1 is MDHEN and CDR2 SYDVKM. The CDR3 reads CASSARGAFREQYF. The CDR3 bases are TGTGCCAGCAGTGCCCGGGGGGCCTTCCGCGAGCAGTACTTC.

As to this clone: Mismatch with germline at one junction end may stem from a read error. V is TRBV7-7 and J is TRBJ1-2, with 10 bases lining up with TRBD1. The germline V gene encodes CDR1 SSHAT and CDR2 FNYEAQ (reference sequence). CDR3 length: 17 amino acids. CDR3 region: CASSFRDRGPINCGYTF. CDR3 coding DNA: TGTGCCAGCAGCTTCCGGGACAGGGGTCCTATCAACTGTGGCTACACCTTC.

The J gene is TRBJ2-2, the V gene TRBV27, with 10 bases matching TRBD1. In germline, CDR1 is MNHEY, CDR2 SMNVEV (reference sequence). The CDR3 sequence is 17 residues long. V shed 5 bases, J shed 6 bases, and the junction held 12 bases outside the gene matches. The CDR3: CASSNYPGQGLAGELFF. In DNA form, the CDR3 reads TGTGCCAGCAGTAACTATCCGGGACAGGGGTTGGCCGGGGAGCTGTTTTTT.

This clone was recorded once. The V call is TRBV27, the J call TRBJ1-2; 9 nucleotides line up with TRBD1. The J segment lost 4 bases and the V segment lost 5 bases, leaving 17 bases of the junction unmatched. Germline CDR1 reads MNHEY; CDR2 reads SMNVEV (reference sequence). This CDR3 is 18 amino acids long. The CDR3 DNA is TGTGCCAGCAGTACCACCGGGACAGGGAGCGAAGTCAGCTATGGCTACACCTTC. Translated, it gives CASSTTGTGSEVSYGYTF.

The chain links TRBV7-8 to TRBJ2-3; D is perhaps TRBD2 (6 bases). Trimming left V 2 bases short and J 0 bases short, with 9 bases between. Germline CDR1 reads SGHVS; CDR2 reads FQNEAQ. This CDR3 is 15 amino acids long. The CDR3 nucleotides read TGTGCCAGCAGCTTAACGGCGGGGAGCACAGATACGCAGTATTTT. Translating it yields CASSLTAGSTDTQYF.